The clone carrying this TCR beta chain has at least ten counts. What it recognizes is unknown. The source of the sample is a study of T-cell reconstitution after alpha-beta-depleted transplantation in children. Overall study findings and caveats: High day-60 TCRbeta diversity in some patients came from surviving recipient T cells and thymic progenitors. From newly produced T cells came most of the T-cell counts and diversity one year after transplant. Reportedly, alpha-beta T cells present about two months post-transplant originated from several hundred expanded clones of graft origin.

Unique molecular identifiers were used in preparing the TCRbeta library. TCRdb passed the PCR reads through MiXCR, listing each CDR3 protein once. The data hold about 200,000 distinct CDR3 sequences, with 6.6% observed a single time. This CDR3 has 14 residues. Germline lookup yields CDR1 DFQATT and CDR2 SNEGSKA (reference sequence). Trimming removed 5 bases at V and 2 bases at J, with 16 bases between. The sequence was collected from a boy aged 2-9 years with acute lymphoblastic leukemia, due to receive a stem cell transplant. The chain carries TRBV20-1 and TRBJ2-7, with D hard to call. The specimen was PBMCs, collected before TCRalphabeta/CD19-depleted stem cell transplant. In DNA form, the CDR3 reads TGCAGTGCTCCCCAAGTGGGTACAACCTACGAGCAGTACTTC. It translates to CSAPQVGTTYEQYF.